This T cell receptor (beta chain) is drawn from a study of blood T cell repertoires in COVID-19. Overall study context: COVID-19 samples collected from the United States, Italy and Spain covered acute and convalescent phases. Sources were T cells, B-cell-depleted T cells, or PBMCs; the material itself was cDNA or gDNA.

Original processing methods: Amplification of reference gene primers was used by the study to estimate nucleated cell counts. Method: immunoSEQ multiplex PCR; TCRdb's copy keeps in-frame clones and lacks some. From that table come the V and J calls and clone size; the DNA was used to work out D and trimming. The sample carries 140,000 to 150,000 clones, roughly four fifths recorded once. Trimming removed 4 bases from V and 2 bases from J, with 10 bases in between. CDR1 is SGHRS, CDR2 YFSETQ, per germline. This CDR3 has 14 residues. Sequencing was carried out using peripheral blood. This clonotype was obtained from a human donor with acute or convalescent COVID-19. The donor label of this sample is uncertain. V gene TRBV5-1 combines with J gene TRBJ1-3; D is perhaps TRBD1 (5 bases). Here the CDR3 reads CASSPGQAGNTIYF. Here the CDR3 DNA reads TGCGCCAGCAGCCCAGGGCAGGCTGGAAACACCATATATTTT.